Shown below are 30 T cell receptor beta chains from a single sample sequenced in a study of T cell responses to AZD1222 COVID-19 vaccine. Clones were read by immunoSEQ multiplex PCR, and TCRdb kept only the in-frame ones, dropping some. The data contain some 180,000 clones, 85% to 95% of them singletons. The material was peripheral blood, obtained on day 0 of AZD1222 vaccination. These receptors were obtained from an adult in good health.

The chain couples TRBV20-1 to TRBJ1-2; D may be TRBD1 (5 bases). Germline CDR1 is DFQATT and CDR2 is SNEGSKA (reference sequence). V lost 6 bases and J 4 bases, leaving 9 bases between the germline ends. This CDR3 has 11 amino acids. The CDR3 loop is CSAADTYGYTF. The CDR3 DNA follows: TGCAGTGCCGCGGACACCTATGGCTACACCTTC.

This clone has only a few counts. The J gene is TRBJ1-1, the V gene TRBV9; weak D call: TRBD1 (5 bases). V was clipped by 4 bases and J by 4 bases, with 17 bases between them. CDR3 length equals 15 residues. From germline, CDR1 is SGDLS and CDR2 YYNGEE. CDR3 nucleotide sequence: TGTGCCAGCAGCCCCCGAGGGGATCCGGGCACTGAAGCTTTCTTT. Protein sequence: CASSPRGDPGTEAFF.

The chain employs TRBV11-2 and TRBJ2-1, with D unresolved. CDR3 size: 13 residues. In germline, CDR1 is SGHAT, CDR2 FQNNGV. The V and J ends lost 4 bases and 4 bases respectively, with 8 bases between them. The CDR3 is CASSSGYYNEQFF. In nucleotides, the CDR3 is TGTGCCAGCAGCTCCGGGTATTACAATGAGCAGTTCTTC.

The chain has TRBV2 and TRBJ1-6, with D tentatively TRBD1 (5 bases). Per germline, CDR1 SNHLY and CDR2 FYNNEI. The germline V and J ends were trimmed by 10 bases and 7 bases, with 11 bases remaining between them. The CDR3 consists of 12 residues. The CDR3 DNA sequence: TGTGCCACCCAGAAGGGGAATTCACCCCTCCACTTT. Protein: CATQKGNSPLHF.

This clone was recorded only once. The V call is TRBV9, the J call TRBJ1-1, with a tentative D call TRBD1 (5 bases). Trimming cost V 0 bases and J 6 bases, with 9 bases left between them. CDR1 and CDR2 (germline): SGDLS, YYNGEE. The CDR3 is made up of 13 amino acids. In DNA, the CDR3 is TGTGCCAGCAGCGTAGGTGAGGGGTCTGAAGCTTTCTTT. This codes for CASSVGEGSEAFF. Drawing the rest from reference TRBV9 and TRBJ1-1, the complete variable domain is DSGVTQTPKHLITATGQRVTLRCSPRSGDLSVYWYQQSLDQGLQFLIQYYNGEERAKGNILERFSAQQFPDLHSELNLSSLELGDSALYFCASSVGEGSEAFFGQGTRLTVV.

The CDR3, as DNA: TGTGCCAGCACTCCTGAGGGGATTGCTTTCTTT. Translated: CASTPEGIAFF. The chain has TRBV12-3 or TRBV12-4 and TRBJ1-1; D is possibly TRBD1 (5 bases). CDR3 size: 11 residues. Trimming took 7 bases from V and 11 from J, leaving 14 bases between them.

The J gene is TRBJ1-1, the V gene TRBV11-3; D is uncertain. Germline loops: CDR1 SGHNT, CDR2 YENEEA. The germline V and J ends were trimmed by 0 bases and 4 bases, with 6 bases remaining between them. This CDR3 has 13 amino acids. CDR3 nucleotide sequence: TGTGCCAGCAGCTTAGATCTGAGCACTGAAGCTTTCTTT. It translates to CASSLDLSTEAFF.

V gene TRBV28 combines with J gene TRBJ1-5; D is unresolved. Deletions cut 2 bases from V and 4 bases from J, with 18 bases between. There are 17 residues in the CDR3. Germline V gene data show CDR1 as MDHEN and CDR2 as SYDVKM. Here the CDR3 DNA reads TGTGCCAGCAGTTTAAGGAAGGTGGGGTTTACGAATCAGCCCCAGCATTTT. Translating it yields CASSLRKVGFTNQPQHF.

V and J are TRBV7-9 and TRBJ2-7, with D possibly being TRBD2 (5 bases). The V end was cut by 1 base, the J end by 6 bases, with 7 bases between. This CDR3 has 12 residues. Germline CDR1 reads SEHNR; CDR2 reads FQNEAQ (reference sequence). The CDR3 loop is CASSLGGGEQYF. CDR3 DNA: TGTGCCAGCAGCTTAGGAGGAGGCGAGCAGTACTTC.

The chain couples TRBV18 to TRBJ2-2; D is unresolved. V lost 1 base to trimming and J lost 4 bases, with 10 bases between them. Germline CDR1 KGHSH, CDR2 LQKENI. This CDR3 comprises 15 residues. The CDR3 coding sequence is TGTGCCAGCTCACCACTGGCCGGCGGCACCGGGGAGCTGTTTTTT. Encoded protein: CASSPLAGGTGELFF.

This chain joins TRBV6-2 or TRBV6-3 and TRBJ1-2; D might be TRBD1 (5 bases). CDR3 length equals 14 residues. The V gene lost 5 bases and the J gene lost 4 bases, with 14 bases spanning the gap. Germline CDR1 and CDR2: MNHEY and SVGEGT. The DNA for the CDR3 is TGTGCCAGCAGTAACCGGGGGGGAAGCTATGGCTACACCTTC. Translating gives CASSNRGGSYGYTF.

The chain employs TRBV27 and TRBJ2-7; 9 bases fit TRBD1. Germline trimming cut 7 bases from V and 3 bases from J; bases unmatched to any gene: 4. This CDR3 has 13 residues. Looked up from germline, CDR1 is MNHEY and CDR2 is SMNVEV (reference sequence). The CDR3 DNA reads TGTGCCAGCACCCAGACAGGGGGCTACGAGCAGTACTTC. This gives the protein CASTQTGGYEQYF.

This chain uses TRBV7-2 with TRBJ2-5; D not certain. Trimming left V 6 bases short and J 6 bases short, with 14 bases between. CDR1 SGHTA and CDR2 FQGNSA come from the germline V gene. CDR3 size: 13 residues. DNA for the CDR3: TGTGCCAGCAGGCAGGTTTTTGGGCAGACCCAGTACTTC. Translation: CASRQVFGQTQYF.

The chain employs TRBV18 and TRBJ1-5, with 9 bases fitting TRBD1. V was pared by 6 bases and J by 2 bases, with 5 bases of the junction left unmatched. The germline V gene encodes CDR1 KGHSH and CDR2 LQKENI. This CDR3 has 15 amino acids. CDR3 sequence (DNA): TGTGCCAGCTCCCGGACAGGGGATGGCAATCAGCCCCAGCATTTT. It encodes CASSRTGDGNQPQHF.

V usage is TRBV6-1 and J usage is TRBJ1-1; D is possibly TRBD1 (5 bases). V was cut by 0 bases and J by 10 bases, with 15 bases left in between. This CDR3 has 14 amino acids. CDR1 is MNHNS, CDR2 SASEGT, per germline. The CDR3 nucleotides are TGTGCCAGCAGTGAAGCGAGGAGGGGTGATGGAGCTTTCTTT. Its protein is CASSEARRGDGAFF.

CDR3 sequence reads: CASSIQKGVGEQFF. For the CDR3, the DNA is TGTGCCAGTAGTATACAAAAGGGTGTTGGTGAGCAGTTCTTC. The chain has TRBV19 and TRBJ2-1, with D unclear. The CDR3 runs to 14 residues. The germline CDR1 and CDR2 sequences are LNHDA and SQIVND (reference sequence). V lost 2 bases and J lost 9, with 14 bases in between.

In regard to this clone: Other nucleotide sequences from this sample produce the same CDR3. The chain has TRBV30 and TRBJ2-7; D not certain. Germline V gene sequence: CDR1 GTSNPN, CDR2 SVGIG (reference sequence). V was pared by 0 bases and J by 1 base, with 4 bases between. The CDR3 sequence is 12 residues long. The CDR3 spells CAWSVLSYEQYF. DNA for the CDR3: TGTGCCTGGAGTGTACTGTCCTACGAGCAGTACTTC.

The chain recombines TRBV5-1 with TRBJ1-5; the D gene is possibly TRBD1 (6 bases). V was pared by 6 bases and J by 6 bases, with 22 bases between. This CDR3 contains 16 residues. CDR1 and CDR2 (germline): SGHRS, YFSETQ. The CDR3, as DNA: TGCGCCAGCAAAACCTCGCCAGGGGACCAAAGTCAGCCCCAGCATTTT. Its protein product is CASKTSPGDQSQPQHF.

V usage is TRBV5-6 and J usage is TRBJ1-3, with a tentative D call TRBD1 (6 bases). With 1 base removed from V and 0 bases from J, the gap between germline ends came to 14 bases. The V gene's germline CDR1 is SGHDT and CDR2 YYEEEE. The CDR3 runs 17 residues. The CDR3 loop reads CASSLLGGRTSGNTIYF. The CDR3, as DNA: TGTGCCAGCAGCTTGTTGGGGGGCCGGACCTCTGGAAACACCATATATTTT.

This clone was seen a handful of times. CDR3 sequence reads: CASSQDSGGSGNTIYF. CDR3 coding DNA: TGCGCCAGCAGCCAGGATTCAGGGGGCTCTGGAAACACCATATATTTT. The chain has TRBV4-1 and TRBJ1-3; TRBD1 aligns across 7 bases. V was clipped by 3 bases and J by 0 bases; unmatched bases: 5. Per germline, CDR1 MGHRA and CDR2 YSYEKL. There are 16 residues in the CDR3.

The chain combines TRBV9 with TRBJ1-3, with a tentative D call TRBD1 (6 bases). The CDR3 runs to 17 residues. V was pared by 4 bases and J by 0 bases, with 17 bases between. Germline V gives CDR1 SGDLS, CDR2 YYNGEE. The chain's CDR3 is CASSTTDRGFSGNTIYF. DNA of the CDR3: TGTGCCAGCAGCACGACGGATAGGGGGTTCTCTGGAAACACCATATATTTT.

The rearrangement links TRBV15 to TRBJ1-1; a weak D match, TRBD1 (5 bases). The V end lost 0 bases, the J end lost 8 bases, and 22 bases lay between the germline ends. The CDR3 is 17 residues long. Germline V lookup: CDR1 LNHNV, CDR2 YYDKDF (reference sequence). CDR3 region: CATSREAWDGEGWEAFF. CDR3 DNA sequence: TGTGCCACCAGCAGAGAGGCCTGGGACGGGGAGGGGTGGGAAGCTTTCTTT. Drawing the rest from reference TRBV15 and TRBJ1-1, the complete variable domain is DAMVIQNPRYQVTQFGKPVTLSCSQTLNHNVMYWYQQKSSQAPKLLFHYYDKDFNNEADTPDNFQSRRPNTSFCFLDIRSPGLGDTAMYLCATSREAWDGEGWEAFFGQGTRLTVV.

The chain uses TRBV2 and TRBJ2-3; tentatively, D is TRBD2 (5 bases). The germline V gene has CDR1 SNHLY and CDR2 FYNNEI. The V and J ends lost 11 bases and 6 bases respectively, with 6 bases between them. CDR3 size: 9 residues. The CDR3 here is CAAGDTQYF. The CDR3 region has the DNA TGTGCCGCGGGTGATACGCAGTATTTT.

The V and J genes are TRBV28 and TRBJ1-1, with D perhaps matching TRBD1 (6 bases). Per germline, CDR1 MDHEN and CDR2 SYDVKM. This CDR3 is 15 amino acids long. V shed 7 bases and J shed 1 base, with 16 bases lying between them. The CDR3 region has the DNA TGTGCCAGCACCCCTTACTGGGGGGCGAACACTGAAGCTTTCTTT. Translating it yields CASTPYWGANTEAFF.

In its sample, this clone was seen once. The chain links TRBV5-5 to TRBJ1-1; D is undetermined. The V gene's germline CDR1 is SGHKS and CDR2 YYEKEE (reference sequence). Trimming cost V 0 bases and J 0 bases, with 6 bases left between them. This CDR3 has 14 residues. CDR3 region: CASSLGRLNTEAFF. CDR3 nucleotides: TGTGCCAGCAGCTTGGGGCGATTGAACACTGAAGCTTTCTTT.

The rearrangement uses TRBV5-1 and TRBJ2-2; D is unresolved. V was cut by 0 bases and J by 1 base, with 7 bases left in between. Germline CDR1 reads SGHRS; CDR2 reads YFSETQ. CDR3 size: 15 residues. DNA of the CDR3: TGCGCCAGCAGCTTGGGTGGCCAGAACACCGGGGAGCTGTTTTTT. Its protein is CASSLGGQNTGELFF.

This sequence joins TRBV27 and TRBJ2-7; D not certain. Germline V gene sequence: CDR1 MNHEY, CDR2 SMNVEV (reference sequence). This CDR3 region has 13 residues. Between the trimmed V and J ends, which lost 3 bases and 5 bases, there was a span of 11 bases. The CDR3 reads CASSFTWGDEQYF. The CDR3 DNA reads TGTGCCAGCAGTTTTACTTGGGGTGACGAGCAGTACTTC.

The CDR3 DNA reads TGCGCCAGCAGCCCGTCGGTGGGCGTATATGGCTACACCTTC. Translation: CASSPSVGVYGYTF. The chain couples TRBV5-1 to TRBJ1-2; D uncertain. V was shortened by 4 bases and J by 5 bases, with 15 bases between the two germline ends. Per the germline V gene, CDR1 is SGHRS and CDR2 is YFSETQ. CDR3 length: 14 amino acids. The variable domain in full, with the rest retrieved from reference TRBV5-1 and TRBJ1-2, is KAGVTQTPRYLIKTRGQQVTLSCSPISGHRSVSWYQQTPGQGLQFLFEYFSETQRNKGNFPGRFSGRQFSNSRSEMNVSTLELGDSALYLCASSPSVGVYGYTFGSGTRLTVV.

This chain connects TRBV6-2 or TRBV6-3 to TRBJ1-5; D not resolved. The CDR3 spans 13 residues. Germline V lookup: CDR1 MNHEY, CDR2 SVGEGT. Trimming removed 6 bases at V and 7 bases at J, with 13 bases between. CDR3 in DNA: TGTGCCAGCAGCAACGGGGAGAGGCAGCCCCAGCATTTT. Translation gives CASSNGERQPQHF.

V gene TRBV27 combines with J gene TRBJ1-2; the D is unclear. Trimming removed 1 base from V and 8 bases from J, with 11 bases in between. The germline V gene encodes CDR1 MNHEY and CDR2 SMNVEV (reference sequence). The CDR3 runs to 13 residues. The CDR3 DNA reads TGTGCCAGCAGTTTATTTGGCCCCCAAGGCTACACCTTC. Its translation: CASSLFGPQGYTF.